These 5 T cell receptor beta chains were all obtained from the same sample, sequenced in a study of OX40 agonist ivuxolimab in advanced cancers. Method: immunoSEQ multiplex PCR; TCRdb's copy keeps in-frame clones and lacks some. Among 9,500 to 13,000 clones listed, around 80% were seen once. Specimen: CD4+ or CD8+ T cells sorted from blood, collected in a trial of the OX40 agonist ivuxolimab. The receptors originated from an adult with an advanced solid tumor such as melanoma, head and neck, liver or kidney cancer.

The chain combines TRBV9 with TRBJ2-7; D uncertain. Germline CDR1 is SGDLS and CDR2 is YYNGEE. The CDR3 runs 15 residues. Trimming stripped 0 bases from V and 6 bases from J, with 16 bases between. The CDR3 DNA sequence: TGTGCCAGCAGCGTAGATATCGGCATTGGATCCGAGCAGTACTTC. Translating it yields CASSVDIGIGSEQYF.

The rearrangement uses TRBV25-1 and TRBJ1-4, with a weak D call TRBD1 (5 bases). The CDR3 extends over 16 amino acids. The V gene's germline CDR1 is MGHDK and CDR2 SYGVNS. V lost 1 base to trimming and J lost 0 bases, with 9 bases between them. This CDR3 reads CASSELGPATNEKLFF. CDR3 nucleotide sequence: TGTGCCAGCAGTGAATTGGGACCTGCAACTAATGAAAAACTGTTTTTT.

The chain couples TRBV13 to TRBJ2-1; 14 bases fit TRBD2. The CDR3 covers 16 residues. Per germline, CDR1 PRHDT and CDR2 FYEKMQ (reference sequence). V lost 5 bases to trimming and J lost 8 bases; unmatched junction nucleotides: 8. The CDR3 here is CASSPTSGGGFDEQFF. The DNA for the CDR3 is TGTGCCAGCAGCCCGACTAGCGGGGGGGGCTTCGATGAGCAGTTCTTC.

The rearrangement joins TRBV18 to TRBJ2-5; either TRBD1 or TRBD2 may fit D (5 bases each). CDR1 KGHSH and CDR2 LQKENI come from the germline V gene. V lost 2 bases, J lost 5 bases, and 18 bases lay in between. CDR3 length equals 16 residues. Here the CDR3 reads CASSPGVGASGETQYF. CDR3 nucleotides: TGTGCCAGCTCACCAGGTGTCGGGGCCTCAGGGGAGACCCAGTACTTC.

The chain joins TRBV18 to TRBJ1-4, with a possible D match to TRBD1 (5 bases). This CDR3 spans 15 amino acids. CDR1 and CDR2 (germline): KGHSH, LQKENI. Trimming cost V 2 bases and J 2 bases, with 9 bases left between them. CDR3 amino acids: CASSPSGQTNEKLFF. Written as DNA, the CDR3 is TGTGCCAGCTCACCATCGGGGCAGACTAATGAAAAACTGTTTTTT.